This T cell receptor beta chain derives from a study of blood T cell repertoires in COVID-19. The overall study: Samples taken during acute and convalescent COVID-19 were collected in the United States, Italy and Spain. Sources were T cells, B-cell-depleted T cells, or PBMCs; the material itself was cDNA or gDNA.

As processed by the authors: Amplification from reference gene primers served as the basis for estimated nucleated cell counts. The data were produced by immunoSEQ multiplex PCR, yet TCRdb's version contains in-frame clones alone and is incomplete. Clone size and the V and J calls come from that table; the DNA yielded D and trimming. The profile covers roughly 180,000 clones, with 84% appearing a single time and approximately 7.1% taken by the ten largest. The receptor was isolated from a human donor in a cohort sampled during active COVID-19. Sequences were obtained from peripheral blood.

This chain's CDR3 is CASRGDLGYGYTF. DNA for the CDR3: TGTGCCAGCAGAGGGGATTTGGGATATGGCTACACCTTC. V gene TRBV6-5 combines with J gene TRBJ1-2; a weak D match, TRBD1 (5 bases). The CDR3 totals 13 residues. Trimming took off 6 bases at V and 5 bases at J, with 13 bases between the two ends. Germline V CDR1 and CDR2: MNHEY, SVGAGI.